This T cell receptor beta chain is from a study of T cell responses to AZD1222 COVID-19 vaccine. Study conclusions and caveats: Increases in Spike-specific TCR breadth and depth were seen after two AZD1222 doses. The donor group comprised mostly white British people and more females; the analysis possibly underestimated clonal diversity. Vaccine-associated CD4 TCRs ranged over spike, dominating at 160-218 and 743-854. Sampling captured repertoires only after the peak T cell response.

On this clone itself: Antigen specificity is unknown.

V lost 1 base to trimming and J lost 3 bases, with 7 bases between them. This CDR3 comprises 13 residues. Germline lookup yields CDR1 SGHTA and CDR2 FQGNSA. The assay was immunoSEQ multiplex PCR, and TCRdb's table has in-frame clones only and misses some. The sample records around 140,000 clones, 80% to 95% being singletons. The chain couples TRBV7-2 to TRBJ2-7; no reliable D call. Sequences were derived from peripheral blood, sampled on day 0 of AZD1222 vaccination. This TCR derives from an adult in good health. In DNA form, the CDR3 reads TGTGCCAGCAGCTTAGGGCTAGACTACGAGCAGTACTTC. Translated, it gives CASSLGLDYEQYF.